The TCR beta chain described here comes from a study of OX40 agonist ivuxolimab in advanced cancers. Germline loops: CDR1 MNHEY, CDR2 SVGAGI. CDR3 length: 15 amino acids. V gave up 0 bases and J gave up 6 bases, with 14 bases separating them. Produced via immunoSEQ multiplex PCR; TCRdb's table is partial and in-frame only. In the table there are tens of thousands of clones, almost 90% of which are singletons. The gene calls are TRBV6-5 and TRBJ1-1; D is unresolved. The starting material was CD4+ or CD8+ T cells sorted from blood, obtained in a trial of the OX40 agonist ivuxolimab. The TCR sequence derives from an adult with an advanced solid tumor such as melanoma, head and neck, liver or kidney cancer. CDR3 amino acids: CASSYSMRMDAEAFF. In DNA, the CDR3 is TGTGCCAGCAGTTACTCGATGAGGATGGACGCTGAAGCTTTCTTT.